What follows are 11 T cell receptor beta chains derived from one specimen sequenced in a study of cytomegalovirus exposure and HLA in healthy donors. In the PCR, 60 Vbeta and 13 Jbeta primers were used. Assay used: immunoSEQ multiplex PCR; TCRdb lists only in-frame clones, some missing. The sample holds approximately 210,000 clones; about 80% are singletons and the top ten take around 1%. The sequenced material came from PBMCs. Every receptor here comes from a middle-aged woman in good health and CMV-seronegative.

V and J are TRBV9 and TRBJ2-2; 7 bases are a match to TRBD2. This CDR3 is built from 16 residues. The germline V gene encodes CDR1 SGDLS and CDR2 YYNGEE. Trimming at V came to 4 bases and at J to 2 bases, leaving 8 bases not matched to a gene. This chain's CDR3 is CASSISGTKNTGELFF. The CDR3, as DNA: TGTGCCAGCAGCATTTCCGGGACTAAAAACACCGGGGAGCTGTTTTTT.

The table lists this clone with a few counts. The chain is built from TRBV11-3 and TRBJ2-7, with D perhaps TRBD1 (6 bases). Trimming pared 5 bases from V and 6 bases from J, leaving 17 bases between. This CDR3 has 14 residues. The germline gives CDR1 SGHNT, CDR2 YENEEA. The CDR3 is CASSRPLAGAEQYV. The CDR3 coding sequence is TGTGCCAGCAGCCGACCGTTGGCAGGGGCCGAGCAGTACGTC.

This sequence joins TRBV9 and TRBJ2-7; 7 bases are shared with TRBD2. The V gene's germline CDR1 is SGDLS and CDR2 YYNGEE. V trimming: 8 bases; J trimming: 7 bases; junction bases outside the gene matches: 3. CDR3 length equals 10 residues. CDR3 region: CASPRGEQYV. The DNA of the CDR3 is TGTGCCAGTCCGCGGGGGGAGCAGTACGTC.

The rearrangement uses TRBV6-1 and TRBJ1-4, with D hard to call. The CDR3 has 13 amino acids. Trimming stripped 7 bases from V and 4 bases from J, with 10 bases between. Germline CDR1 is MNHNS and CDR2 is SASEGT. The CDR3 protein is CASKGGNNEKLFF. In DNA, the CDR3 is TGTGCCAGCAAGGGAGGGAATAATGAAAAACTGTTTTTT.

The chain combines TRBV7-9 with TRBJ2-1, with 11 bases fitting TRBD2. The V segment lost 5 bases and the J segment 7 bases; nucleotides outside the gene matches: 10. Germline V gene sequence: CDR1 SEHNR, CDR2 FQNEAQ (reference sequence). The CDR3 loop spans 16 amino acids. The CDR3 DNA reads as TGTGCCAGCAGCCCCAATAGCGGGAGGGCTGTGAATGAGCAGTTCTTC. Amino acid sequence: CASSPNSGRAVNEQFF.

The chain couples TRBV7-8 to TRBJ2-5; 8 nucleotides line up with TRBD1. This CDR3 comprises 16 residues. Unmatched junction bases numbered 19, after V lost 5 bases and J lost 11 bases. The V gene's germline CDR1 is SGHVS and CDR2 FQNEAQ. The CDR3 coding sequence is TGTGCCAGCAGCGCCCGGATCCGGACAGGGACGGAGGAGCAGTACTTC. This encodes CASSARIRTGTEEQYF.

This clone appeared a few times. This rearrangement joins TRBV7-2 to TRBJ1-1, with D perhaps matching TRBD1 (5 bases). Trimming pared 2 bases from V and 7 bases from J, leaving 11 bases between. The CDR3 totals 13 residues. Germline V gene lookup returns CDR1 SGHTA and CDR2 FQGNSA. CDR3 DNA: TGTGCCAGCAGCTTAAGGGGCGGACGTGAAGCTTTCTTT. The encoded protein is CASSLRGGREAFF.

The chain combines TRBV13 with TRBJ2-7; TRBD1 is a possible D gene (5 bases). V dropped 3 bases and J dropped 3 bases, with 12 bases sitting between them. This CDR3 comprises 14 residues. Germline lookup yields CDR1 PRHDT and CDR2 FYEKMQ (reference sequence). The CDR3 is CASSFGDSRYEQYF. The CDR3 nucleotides are TGTGCCAGCAGCTTTGGTGACAGCCGCTACGAGCAGTACTTC.

The V call is TRBV11-3, the J call TRBJ2-2; 8 bases fit TRBD1. Unmatched junction bases numbered 3, after V lost 5 bases and J lost 1 base. The CDR3 sequence is 15 residues long. Per the germline V gene, CDR1 is SGHNT and CDR2 is YENEEA. The chain's CDR3 is CASSPGTGNTGELFF. DNA of the CDR3: TGTGCCAGCAGCCCCGGGACAGGGAACACCGGGGAGCTGTTTTTT.

The V and J genes are TRBV27 and TRBJ1-2; 8 nucleotides align to TRBD1. CDR1 is MNHEY, CDR2 SMNVEV, per germline (reference sequence). This CDR3 is 13 amino acids long. The V segment lost 4 bases and the J segment 8 bases; nucleotides outside the gene matches: 6. The chain's CDR3 is CASSSQGAEGYTF. The DNA of the CDR3 is TGTGCCAGCAGTTCGCAGGGGGCAGAAGGCTACACCTTC.

The chain links TRBV4-3 to TRBJ2-3; D gene ambiguous. The V end was cut by 0 bases, the J end by 2 bases, with 15 bases between. The CDR3 spans 17 residues. Looked up from germline, CDR1 is LGHNA and CDR2 is YSLEER. In nucleotides, the CDR3 is TGCGCCAGCAGCCAAGATTATGAGGTTCACTCCACAGATACGCAGTATTTT. Residues: CASSQDYEVHSTDTQYF.